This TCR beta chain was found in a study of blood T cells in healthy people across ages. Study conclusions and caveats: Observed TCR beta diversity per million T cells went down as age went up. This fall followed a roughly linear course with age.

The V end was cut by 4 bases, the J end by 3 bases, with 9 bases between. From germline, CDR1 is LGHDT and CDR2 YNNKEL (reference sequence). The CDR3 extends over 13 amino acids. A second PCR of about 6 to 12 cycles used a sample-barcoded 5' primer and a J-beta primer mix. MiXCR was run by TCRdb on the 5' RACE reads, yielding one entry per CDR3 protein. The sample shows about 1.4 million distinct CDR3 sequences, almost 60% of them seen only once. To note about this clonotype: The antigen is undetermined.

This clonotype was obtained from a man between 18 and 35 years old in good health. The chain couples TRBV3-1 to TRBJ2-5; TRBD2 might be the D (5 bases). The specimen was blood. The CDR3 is CASSPGMEETQYF. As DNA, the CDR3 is TGTGCCAGCAGCCCCGGGATGGAAGAGACCCAGTACTTC.